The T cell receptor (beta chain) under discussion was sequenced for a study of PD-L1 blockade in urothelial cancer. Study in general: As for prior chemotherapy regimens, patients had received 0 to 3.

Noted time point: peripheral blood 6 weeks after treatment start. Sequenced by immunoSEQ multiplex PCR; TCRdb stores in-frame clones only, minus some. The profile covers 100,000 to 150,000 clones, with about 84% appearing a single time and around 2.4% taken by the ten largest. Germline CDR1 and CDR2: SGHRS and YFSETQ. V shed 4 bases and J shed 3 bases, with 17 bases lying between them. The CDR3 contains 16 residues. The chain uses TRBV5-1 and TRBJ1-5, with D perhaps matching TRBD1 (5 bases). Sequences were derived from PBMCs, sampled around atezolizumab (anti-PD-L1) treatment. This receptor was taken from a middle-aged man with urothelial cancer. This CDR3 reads CASSLGYRNDNQPQHF. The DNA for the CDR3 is TGCGCCAGCAGCCTGGGGTACAGGAACGACAATCAGCCCCAGCATTTT. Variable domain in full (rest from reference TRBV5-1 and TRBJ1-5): KAGVTQTPRYLIKTRGQQVTLSCSPISGHRSVSWYQQTPGQGLQFLFEYFSETQRNKGNFPGRFSGRQFSNSRSEMNVSTLELGDSALYLCASSLGYRNDNQPQHFGDGTRLSIL.